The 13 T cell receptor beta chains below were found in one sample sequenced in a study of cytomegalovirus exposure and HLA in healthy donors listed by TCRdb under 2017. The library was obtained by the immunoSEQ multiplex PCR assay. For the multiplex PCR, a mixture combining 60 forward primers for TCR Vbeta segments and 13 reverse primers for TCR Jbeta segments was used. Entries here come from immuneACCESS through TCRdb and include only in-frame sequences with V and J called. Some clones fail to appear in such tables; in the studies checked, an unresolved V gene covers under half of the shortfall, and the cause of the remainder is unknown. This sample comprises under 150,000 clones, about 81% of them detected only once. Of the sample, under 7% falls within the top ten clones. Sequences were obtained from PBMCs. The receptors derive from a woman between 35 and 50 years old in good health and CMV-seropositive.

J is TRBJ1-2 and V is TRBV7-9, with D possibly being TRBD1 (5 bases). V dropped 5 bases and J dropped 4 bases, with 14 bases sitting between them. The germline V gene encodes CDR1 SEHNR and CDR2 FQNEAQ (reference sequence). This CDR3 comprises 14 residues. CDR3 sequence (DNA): TGTGCCAGCAGCCAGGGCCGCACCTTCTATGGCTACACCTTC. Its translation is CASSQGRTFYGYTF.

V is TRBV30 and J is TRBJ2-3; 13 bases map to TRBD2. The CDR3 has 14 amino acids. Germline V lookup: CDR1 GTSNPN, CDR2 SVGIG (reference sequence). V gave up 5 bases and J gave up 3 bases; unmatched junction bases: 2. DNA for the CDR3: TGTGCCTGGGGGACTAGCGGGGTGACAGATACGCAGTATTTT. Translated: CAWGTSGVTDTQYF.

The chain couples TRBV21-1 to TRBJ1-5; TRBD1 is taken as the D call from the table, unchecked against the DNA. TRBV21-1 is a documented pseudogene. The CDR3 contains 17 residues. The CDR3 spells CASSKSIQTAGYQPQHF. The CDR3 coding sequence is TGTGCCAGCAGCAAAAGCATCCAGACAGCTGGTTATCAGCCCCAGCATTTT.

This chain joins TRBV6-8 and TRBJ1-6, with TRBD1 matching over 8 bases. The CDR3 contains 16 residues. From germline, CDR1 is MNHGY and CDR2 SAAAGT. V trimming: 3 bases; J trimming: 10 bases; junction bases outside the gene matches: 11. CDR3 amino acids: CASSYLGQGICSPLHF. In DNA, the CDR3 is TGTGCCAGCAGTTATCTAGGACAGGGCATTTGCTCACCCCTCCACTTT.

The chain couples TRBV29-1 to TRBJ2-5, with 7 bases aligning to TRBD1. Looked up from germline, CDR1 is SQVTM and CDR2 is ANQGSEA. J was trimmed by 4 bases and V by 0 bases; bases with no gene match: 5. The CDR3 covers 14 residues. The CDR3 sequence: CSVEDPTGIETQYF. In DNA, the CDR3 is TGCAGCGTTGAAGACCCGACAGGGATAGAGACCCAGTACTTC. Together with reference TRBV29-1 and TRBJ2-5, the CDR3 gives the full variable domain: SAVISQKPSRDICQRGTSLTIQCQVDSQVTMMFWYRQQPGQSLTLIATANQGSEATYESGFVIDKFPISRPNLTFSTLTVSNMSPEDSSIYLCSVEDPTGIETQYFGPGTRLLVL.

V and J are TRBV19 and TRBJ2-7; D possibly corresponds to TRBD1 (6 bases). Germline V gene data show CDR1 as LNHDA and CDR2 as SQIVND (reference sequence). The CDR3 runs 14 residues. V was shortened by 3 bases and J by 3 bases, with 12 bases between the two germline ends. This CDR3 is CASSMGAGLYEQYF. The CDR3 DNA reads TGTGCCAGTAGTATGGGGGCAGGACTCTACGAGCAGTACTTC. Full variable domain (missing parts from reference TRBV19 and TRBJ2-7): DGGITQSPKYLFRKEGQNVTLSCEQNLNHDAMYWYRQDPGQGLRLIYYSQIVNDFQKGDIAEGYSVSREKKESFPLTVTSAQKNPTAFYLCASSMGAGLYEQYFGPGTRLTVT.

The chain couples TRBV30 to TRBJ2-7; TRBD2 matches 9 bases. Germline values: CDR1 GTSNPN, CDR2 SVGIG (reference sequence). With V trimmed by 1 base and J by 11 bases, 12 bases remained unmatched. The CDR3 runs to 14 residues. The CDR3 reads CAWSAPSGEGLEYF. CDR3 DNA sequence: TGTGCCTGGAGTGCTCCTAGCGGGGAGGGATTGGAGTACTTC.

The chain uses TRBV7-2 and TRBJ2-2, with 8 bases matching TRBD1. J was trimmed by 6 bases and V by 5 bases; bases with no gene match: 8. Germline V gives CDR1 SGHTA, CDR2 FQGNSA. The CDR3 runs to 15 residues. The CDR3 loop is CASSTGQGVAGELFF. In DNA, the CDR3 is TGTGCCAGCAGCACCGGACAGGGTGTTGCCGGGGAGCTGTTTTTT.

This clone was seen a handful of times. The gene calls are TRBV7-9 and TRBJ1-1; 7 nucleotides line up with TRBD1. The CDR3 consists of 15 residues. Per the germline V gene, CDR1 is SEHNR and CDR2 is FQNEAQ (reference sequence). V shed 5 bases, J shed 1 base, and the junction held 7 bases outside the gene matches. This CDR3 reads CASSPRDSQNTEAFF. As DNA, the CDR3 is TGTGCCAGCAGCCCCCGGGACAGCCAGAACACTGAAGCTTTCTTT.

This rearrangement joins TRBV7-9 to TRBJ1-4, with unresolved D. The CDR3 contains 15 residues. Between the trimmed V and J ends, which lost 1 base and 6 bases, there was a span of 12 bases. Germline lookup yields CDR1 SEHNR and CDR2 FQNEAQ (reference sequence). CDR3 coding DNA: TGTGCCAGCAGCTTAGGAACCCGGGTTGATGAAAAACTGTTTTTT. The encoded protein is CASSLGTRVDEKLFF.

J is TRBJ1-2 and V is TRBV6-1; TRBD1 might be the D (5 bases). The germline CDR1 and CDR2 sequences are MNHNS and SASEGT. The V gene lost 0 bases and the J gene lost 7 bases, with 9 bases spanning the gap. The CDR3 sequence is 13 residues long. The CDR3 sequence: CASSEAGRAGYTF. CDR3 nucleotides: TGTGCCAGCAGTGAAGCGGGGCGCGCTGGCTACACCTTC.

Here the CDR3 reads CASSWGQNTYEQYF. The CDR3 DNA reads as TGTGCCAGCAGTTGGGGACAAAATACCTACGAGCAGTACTTC. The rearrangement joins TRBV9 to TRBJ2-7; TRBD1 is a possible D gene (6 bases). Germline lookup yields CDR1 SGDLS and CDR2 YYNGEE. The length of the CDR3 is 14 residues. V gave up 5 bases and J gave up 2 bases, with 14 bases separating them.

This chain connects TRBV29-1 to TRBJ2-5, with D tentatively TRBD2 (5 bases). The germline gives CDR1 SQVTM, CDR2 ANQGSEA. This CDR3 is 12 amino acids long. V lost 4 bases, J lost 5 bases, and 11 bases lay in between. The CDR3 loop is CSVAPPGETQYF. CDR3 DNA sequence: TGCAGCGTTGCCCCTCCGGGGGAGACCCAGTACTTC. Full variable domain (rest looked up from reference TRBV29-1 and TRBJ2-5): SAVISQKPSRDICQRGTSLTIQCQVDSQVTMMFWYRQQPGQSLTLIATANQGSEATYESGFVIDKFPISRPNLTFSTLTVSNMSPEDSSIYLCSVAPPGETQYFGPGTRLLVL.